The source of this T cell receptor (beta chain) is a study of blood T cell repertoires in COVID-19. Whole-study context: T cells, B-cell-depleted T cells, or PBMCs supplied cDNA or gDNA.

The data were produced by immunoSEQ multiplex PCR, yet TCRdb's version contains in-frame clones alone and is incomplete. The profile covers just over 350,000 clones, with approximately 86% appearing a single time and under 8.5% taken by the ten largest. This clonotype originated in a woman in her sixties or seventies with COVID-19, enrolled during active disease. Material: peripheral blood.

Here the CDR3 reads CASSLSDRGYEQYF. CDR3 DNA sequence: TGTGCCAGCTCCCTCTCCGACAGGGGCTACGAGCAGTACTTC. The chain carries TRBV18 and TRBJ2-7; 8 positions match TRBD1. Unmatched junction bases numbered 7, after V lost 6 bases and J lost 3 bases. The CDR3 loop spans 14 amino acids. The germline gives CDR1 KGHSH, CDR2 LQKENI.